Following are 23 T cell receptor beta chains from one sample sequenced in a study of vaccination effects on CD4 cells after COVID-19. It was after 10 days of culture that CD4+ T cells were isolated. Only in-frame clones appear in the TCRdb table, and some are missing; sequencing was by immunoSEQ multiplex PCR. There are 50,000 or so clones in the sample; 67% occur only once, and approximately 5% lies in the top ten. For these TCRs, the target antigens are not known. This sample comprised CD4+ T cells from PBMCs cultured without peptide, obtained before COVID-19 vaccination. Source of these receptors: a human donor who received a COVID-19 vaccine.

The genes are TRBV6-5 and TRBJ1-5; 7 nucleotides align to TRBD1. Per the germline V gene, CDR1 is MNHEY and CDR2 is SVGAGI. The CDR3 consists of 13 residues. Germline trimming cut 7 bases from V and 7 bases from J; bases unmatched to any gene: 7. The CDR3 bases are TGTGCCAGCATGGGAGGGGGCGGCCAGCCCCAGCATTTT. This sequence encodes CASMGGGGQPQHF.

This clone was counted between two and nine times. The chain is built from TRBV5-8 and TRBJ2-7; unclear D gene. This CDR3 comprises 14 residues. Germline V CDR1 and CDR2: SGHTS, YDEGEE. Trimming took off 4 bases at V and 13 bases at J, with 24 bases between the two ends. The CDR3 nucleotides read TGTGCCAGCAGCAAGACCTTAAATCGCTCATTGGGATACTTC. Translating gives CASSKTLNRSLGYF.

The rearrangement links TRBV7-2 to TRBJ1-2, with 8 nucleotides matching TRBD1. The CDR3 contains 13 residues. The junction had 5 bases not matched to a gene; V was cut back by 3 bases and J by 8 bases. Germline lookup yields CDR1 SGHTA and CDR2 FQGNSA. The CDR3 sequence is CASSFRQGRGYTF. CDR3 in DNA: TGTGCCAGCAGCTTCCGACAGGGGCGCGGCTACACCTTC.

The rearrangement uses TRBV5-1 and TRBJ1-1, with TRBD1 as a possible D gene (6 bases). CDR3 size: 12 residues. Per the germline V gene, CDR1 is SGHRS and CDR2 is YFSETQ. The V end lost 3 bases, the J end lost 7 bases, and 10 bases lay between the germline ends. This CDR3 is CASSYGQSEAFF. CDR3 in DNA: TGCGCCAGCAGCTACGGACAGAGTGAAGCTTTCTTT.

The CDR3 region is CASSRYPTETSGNTIYF. The CDR3 DNA follows: TGTGCCAGCTCACGATATCCGACAGAAACCTCTGGAAACACCATATATTTT. The J gene is TRBJ1-3, the V gene TRBV18; a weak D match, TRBD1 (5 bases). CDR3 length: 17 residues. V was cut by 4 bases and J by 0 bases, with 16 bases left in between. Germline-derived CDR1 and CDR2 are KGHSH and LQKENI.

The chain carries TRBV4-3 and TRBJ2-7, with D possibly TRBD1 on 6 matching bases. This CDR3 is built from 15 residues. Trimming removed 1 base from V and 4 bases from J, with 14 bases in between. Germline assignment: CDR1 LGHNA and CDR2 YSLEER. The CDR3 DNA follows: TGCGCCAGCAGCCAAGCCCCGGGACAAAATTACGAGCAGTACTTC. This sequence encodes CASSQAPGQNYEQYF.

The rearrangement links TRBV3-1 (or the pseudogene TRBV3-2) to TRBJ1-2; maybe TRBD1 (5 bases). There are 15 residues in the CDR3. Germline CDR1 and CDR2: LGHDT and YNNKEL (reference sequence). V was clipped by 0 bases and J by 4 bases, with 12 bases between them. CDR3 sequence reads: CASSQDTREVYGYTF. CDR3 nucleotide sequence: TGTGCCAGCAGCCAAGATACCAGGGAGGTCTATGGCTACACCTTC.

The genes are TRBV11-1 and TRBJ2-5; D might be TRBD2 (6 bases). The CDR3 extends over 15 amino acids. V was pared by 6 bases and J by 1 base, with 15 bases between. Germline V CDR1 and CDR2: SGHAT, FQDESV (reference sequence). Written as DNA, the CDR3 is TGTGCCAGCAGACGTGGAGCGGGCTTCCAAGAGACCCAGTACTTC. Its translation: CASRRGAGFQETQYF.

This clone was counted between two and nine times. The V call is TRBV4-2, the J call TRBJ1-1, with D hard to call. Trimming cost V 0 bases and J 3 bases, with 11 bases left between them. CDR3 length: 15 amino acids. The germline CDR1 and CDR2 sequences are LGHNA and YNFKEQ. Here the CDR3 DNA reads TGTGCCAGCAGCCAAGATTGGAGGGCGCACACTGAAGCTTTCTTT. Amino acid sequence: CASSQDWRAHTEAFF.

The V call is TRBV29-1, the J call TRBJ2-7, with unresolved D. The V and J ends lost 5 bases and 8 bases respectively, with 10 bases between them. Per the germline V gene, CDR1 is SQVTM and CDR2 is ANQGSEA. CDR3 size: 10 residues. The CDR3 sequence: CSVQLAQQYF. The CDR3 nucleotides are TGCAGCGTTCAGCTCGCACAGCAGTACTTC.

This clone was seen a few times. The rearrangement uses TRBV4-2 and TRBJ1-2; D is unresolved. The CDR3 has 15 amino acids. V was cut by 0 bases and J by 7 bases, with 15 bases left in between. Germline V lookup: CDR1 LGHNA, CDR2 YNFKEQ. The CDR3 DNA reads TGTGCCAGCAGCCAAGATGCGCGGGCGGAAGGTGGCTACACCTTC. This sequence encodes CASSQDARAEGGYTF.

The chain has TRBV27 and TRBJ1-2; possible D gene TRBD1, 5 bases. In germline, CDR1 is MNHEY, CDR2 SMNVEV (reference sequence). This CDR3 contains 12 residues. Trimming removed 5 bases from V and 4 bases from J, with 8 bases in between. The CDR3 protein is CASSPGAYGYTF. The CDR3 nucleotides are TGTGCCAGCAGTCCCGGGGCCTATGGCTACACCTTC.

The rearrangement joins TRBV7-2 to TRBJ1-3, with a tentative D call TRBD1 (6 bases). The ends were cut back, 5 bases at V and 2 bases at J, with 10 bases in the middle. Germline V CDR1 and CDR2: SGHTA, FQGNSA. The CDR3 runs 14 residues. CDR3 coding DNA: TGTGCCAGCAGCCCAGGGGTTCCTGGAAACACCATATATTTT. This codes for CASSPGVPGNTIYF.

The J gene is TRBJ1-2, the V gene TRBV19, with 7 bases that match TRBD1. This CDR3 spans 15 amino acids. J gave up 2 bases and V 7 bases, and 10 bases lay outside the gene matches. CDR1 and CDR2 (germline): LNHDA, SQIVND (reference sequence). The DNA for the CDR3 is TGTGCCAGTAAAATTCCCCGACAGGGCAACTATGGCTACACCTTC. Translated: CASKIPRQGNYGYTF.

J is TRBJ2-4 and V is TRBV6-4; D unclear. Trimming left V 7 bases short and J 2 bases short, with 18 bases between. CDR3 length equals 16 residues. Germline values: CDR1 MRHNA, CDR2 SNTAGT. The CDR3 nucleotides read TGTGCCAGCAAAGCCCGATTCGTCCAGTCCAAAAACATTCAGTACTTC. It specifies CASKARFVQSKNIQYF.

The chain is built from TRBV5-1 and TRBJ2-5; perhaps TRBD2 as D (6 bases). Per the germline V gene, CDR1 is SGHRS and CDR2 is YFSETQ. This CDR3 comprises 15 residues. V lost 3 bases and J 1 base, leaving 13 bases between the germline ends. CDR3 nucleotide sequence: TGCGCCAGCAGCTCCGGGGCGGGGACCCAAGAGACCCAGTACTTC. It encodes CASSSGAGTQETQYF.

The chain has TRBV6-5 and TRBJ1-4; 8 bases agree with TRBD1. V lost 4 bases, J lost 7 bases, and 2 bases stayed unmatched. Germline CDR1 reads MNHEY; CDR2 reads SVGAGI. This CDR3 has 13 residues. The CDR3 region has the DNA TGTGCCAGCAGTTTTACAGGGGGTGAAAAACTGTTTTTT. Residues: CASSFTGGEKLFF.

The sample holds a few counts of this clone. The rearrangement joins TRBV7-9 to TRBJ1-2, with no clear D. V lost 3 bases and J 2 bases, leaving 7 bases between the germline ends. This CDR3 is built from 13 residues. CDR1 is SEHNR and CDR2 is FQNEAQ in the germline V gene (reference sequence). For the CDR3, the DNA is TGTGCCAGCAGCTTTGGGCAGAACTATGGCTACACCTTC. Protein sequence: CASSFGQNYGYTF.

This chain uses TRBV5-6 with TRBJ1-2; 7 bases are shared with TRBD1. Per germline, CDR1 SGHDT and CDR2 YYEEEE. The trim removed 4 bases at V and 3 bases at J, leaving 6 bases unmatched. The CDR3 is 14 amino acids. CDR3 bases: TGTGCCAGCAGCCCAGCGGGACAGTACTATGGCTACACCTTC. This gives the protein CASSPAGQYYGYTF.

This clone was seen a handful of times. This chain connects TRBV7-3 to TRBJ1-1; maybe TRBD1 (5 bases). Trimming cost V 5 bases and J 10 bases, with 14 bases left between them. CDR3 size: 12 residues. Germline loops: CDR1 SGHTA, CDR2 FQGTGA. As DNA, the CDR3 is TGTGCCAGCAGCCAAAGCAGGGTTTCAGCTTTCTTT. Translating gives CASSQSRVSAFF.

The V gene is TRBV11-3, the J gene TRBJ2-5; possibly TRBD1 for D (6 bases). The CDR3 loop spans 15 amino acids. The V gene's germline CDR1 is SGHNT and CDR2 YENEEA. Trimming shortened V by 1 base and J by 4 bases, and 13 bases separated the two germline ends. The CDR3 protein is CASSLAPGRGETQYF. The CDR3 nucleotides read TGTGCCAGCAGCTTAGCCCCGGGCAGGGGAGAGACCCAGTACTTC.

This chain links TRBV3-1 (or the pseudogene TRBV3-2) with TRBJ1-2; 7 nucleotides align to TRBD1. J lost 4 bases, V lost 4 bases, and 6 bases had no gene match. Germline lookup yields CDR1 LGHDT and CDR2 YNNKEL (reference sequence). The CDR3 has 14 amino acids. The CDR3 DNA is TGTGCCAGCAGCCCCGCGACAGGGTCCTATGGCTACACCTTC. Protein sequence: CASSPATGSYGYTF.

The gene calls are TRBV18 and TRBJ1-1; D remains ambiguous. This CDR3 comprises 15 residues. V was shortened by 3 bases and J by 2 bases, with 13 bases between the two germline ends. CDR1 is KGHSH, CDR2 LQKENI, per germline. This chain's CDR3 is CASSPRTEVNTEAFF. CDR3 bases: TGTGCCAGCTCACCGCGGACGGAGGTTAACACTGAAGCTTTCTTT.